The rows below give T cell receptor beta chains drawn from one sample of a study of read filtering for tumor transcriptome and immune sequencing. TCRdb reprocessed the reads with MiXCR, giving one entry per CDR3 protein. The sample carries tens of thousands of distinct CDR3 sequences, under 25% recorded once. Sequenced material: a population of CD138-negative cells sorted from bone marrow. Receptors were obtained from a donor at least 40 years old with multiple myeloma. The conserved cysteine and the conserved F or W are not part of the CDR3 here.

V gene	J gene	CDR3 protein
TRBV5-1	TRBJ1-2	ASSLDLDSAT
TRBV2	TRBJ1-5	AITDTANQPQH
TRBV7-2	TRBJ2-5	ASSLSGRQETQY
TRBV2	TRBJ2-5	ASTIQQGGETQY
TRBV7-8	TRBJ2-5	ASSLAGTSARGTQY
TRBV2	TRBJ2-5	ASSETSGSETQY
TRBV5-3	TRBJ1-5	ARSGGGCRSNQPQH
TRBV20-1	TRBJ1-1	SARTRQASAEAF
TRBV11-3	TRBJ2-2	ASSLGVSGELF
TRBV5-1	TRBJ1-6	ASSSPAQGAVSAEPLH
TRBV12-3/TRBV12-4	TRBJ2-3	ASSLVTGRSGTQY
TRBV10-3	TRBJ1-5	AISESKGARGSQPQH
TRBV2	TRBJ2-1	ASRTSGVYNEQF
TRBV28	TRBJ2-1	ASSVNYNEQF
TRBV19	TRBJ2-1	ASSIGDLFSNEQF
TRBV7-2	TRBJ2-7	ASSALLSGQKNYEQY
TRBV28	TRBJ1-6	ASSSGLTPLH
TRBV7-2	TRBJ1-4	ASSLPPTNEKLF
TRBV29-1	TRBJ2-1	SVGSGRGWSYNEQF
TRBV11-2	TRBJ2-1	ASSLVGGSEQF
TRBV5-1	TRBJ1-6	ASSLGQPNSPLH